This T cell receptor beta chain emerged from a study of T cell responses to AZD1222 COVID-19 vaccine. Study-wide results and limits: Donors were mostly white British, more females; clonal diversity possibly underestimated.

Sequencing was performed with immunoSEQ multiplex PCR; in TCRdb, only in-frame clones are kept and a portion is missing. This sample yields about 180,000 clones, of which almost 90% are seen a single time; 0.4% to 0.5% belongs to the top ten. Per germline, CDR1 SGDLS and CDR2 YYNGEE. This CDR3 region has 16 residues. Trimming pared 3 bases from V and 5 bases from J, leaving 20 bases between. As concerns this clone: The antigen remains undetermined.

The sample in question was peripheral blood, obtained on day 0 of AZD1222 vaccination. This clonotype was sampled from an adult in good health. The chain has TRBV9 and TRBJ1-1; possible D gene TRBD1, 5 bases. The CDR3 DNA reads as TGTGCCAGCAGCGAACGAAAAGGGACGGCCTTGACTGAAGCTTTCTTT. As protein: CASSERKGTALTEAFF.